This TCR beta chain was sequenced for a study of OX40 agonist ivuxolimab in advanced cancers. About the study: An agonistic human IgG2 monoclonal antibody against OX40 (CD134) was given. Among those enrolled, mean age was approximately 60 years (range 23 to 79) and 82.7% were male.

Broader study findings: Clonal expansion by week 6 occurred in CD4+ and CD8+ blood T cells (at 0.1 to 3.0 mg/kg).

Profiling relied on immunoSEQ multiplex PCR, and the TCRdb table lists in-frame clones only, not all of them. The table lists 95,000 to 100,000 clones, roughly four fifths of them singletons. As regards this clone: Antigen specificity is unknown. Other nucleotide sequences in the sample specify the same CDR3.

This CDR3 region has 12 residues. V lost 3 bases, J lost 3 bases, and 6 bases lay in between. Germline lookup yields CDR1 MDHEN and CDR2 SYDVKM. This chain uses TRBV28 with TRBJ2-7; D gene ambiguous. The sample was CD4+ or CD8+ T cells sorted from blood, taken in a trial of the OX40 agonist ivuxolimab. The sequence was collected from an adult with an advanced solid tumor such as melanoma, head and neck, liver or kidney cancer. CDR3 bases: TGTGCCAGCAGTTTGGTCGGCTACGAGCAGTACTTC. Residues: CASSLVGYEQYF.